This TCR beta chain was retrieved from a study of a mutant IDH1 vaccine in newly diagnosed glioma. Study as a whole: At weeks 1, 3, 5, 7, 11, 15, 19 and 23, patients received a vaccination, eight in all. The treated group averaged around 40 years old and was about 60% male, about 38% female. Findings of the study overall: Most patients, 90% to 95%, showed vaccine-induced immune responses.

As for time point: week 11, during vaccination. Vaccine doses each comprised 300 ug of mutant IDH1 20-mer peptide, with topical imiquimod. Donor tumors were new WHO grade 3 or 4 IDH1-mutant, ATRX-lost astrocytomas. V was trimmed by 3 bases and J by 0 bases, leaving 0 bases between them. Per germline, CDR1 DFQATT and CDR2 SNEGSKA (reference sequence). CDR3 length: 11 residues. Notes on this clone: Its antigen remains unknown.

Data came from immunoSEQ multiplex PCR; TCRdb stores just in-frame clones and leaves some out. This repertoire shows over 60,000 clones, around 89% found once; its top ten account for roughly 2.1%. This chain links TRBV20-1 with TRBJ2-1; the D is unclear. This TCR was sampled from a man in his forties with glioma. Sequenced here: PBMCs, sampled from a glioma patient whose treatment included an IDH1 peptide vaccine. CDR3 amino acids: CSASSYNEQFF. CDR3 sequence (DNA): TGCAGTGCTAGCTCCTACAATGAGCAGTTCTTC.